A single sample gave rise to the 19 T cell receptor beta chains below, sequenced in a study of patients and donors after allogeneic stem cell transplantation. TCRdb independently ran MiXCR on the RT-PCR reads; one entry per CDR3 protein. This table holds 900,000 to 1,000,000 distinct CDR3 sequences, roughly 18% found once. The sequencing input was blood, either unsorted or a sorted T cell fraction (not recorded which). The origin of the receptors is a human donor who was either an allogeneic HSCT recipient or a stem cell or donor lymphocyte infusion donor (not recorded which). It is not recorded whose cells these are; they may come from a transplant donor.

The V gene is TRBV10-3, the J gene TRBJ1-1; D gene ambiguous. Germline V gene lookup returns CDR1 ENHRY and CDR2 SYGVKD. CDR3 length: 12 residues. V lost 6 bases and J lost 1, with 6 bases in between. Here the CDR3 reads CAIRPENTEAFF. The CDR3 DNA is TGTGCCATCAGACCAGAGAACACTGAAGCTTTCTTT.

In this sample, this clonotype turned up a few times. An end of the junction does not agree with germline; a read error may underlie this. The V gene is TRBV7-7, the J gene TRBJ1-1; tentative D call: TRBD1 (5 bases). Germline CDR1 is SSHAT and CDR2 is FNYEAQ (reference sequence). The CDR3 is made up of 15 amino acids. The CDR3 here is CASSPLSGENTEAFF. CDR3 sequence (DNA): TGTGCTAGCAGCCCCCTGTCGGGGGAAAACACTGAAGCTTTCTTT.

This chain links TRBV27 with TRBJ2-7; tentative D call: TRBD2 (6 bases). The CDR3 consists of 15 residues. From germline, CDR1 is MNHEY and CDR2 SMNVEV (reference sequence). The V gene lost 3 bases and the J gene lost 2 bases, with 14 bases spanning the gap. The CDR3 is CASSFVASETYEQYF. In DNA form, the CDR3 reads TGTGCCAGCAGTTTCGTAGCTAGCGAAACCTACGAGCAGTACTTC.

This clonotype has ten or more counts. The V call is TRBV11-2, the J call TRBJ2-2; TRBD1 agrees at 7 bases. Germline CDR1 SGHAT, CDR2 FQNNGV. The V and J ends lost 3 bases and 6 bases, in that order; junction bases with no gene match: 7. The CDR3 length is 15 residues. The CDR3 reads CASSLTGNRAGELFF. The CDR3 DNA reads TGTGCCAGCAGCTTGACAGGGAATAGGGCCGGGGAGCTGTTTTTT.

There are a few counts of this clonotype. The chain has TRBV6-1 and TRBJ2-3, with 16 bases fitting TRBD2. The CDR3 has 17 residues. With 4 bases clipped from V and 3 bases from J, the junction kept 4 bases outside the gene matches. The V gene's germline CDR1 is MNHNS and CDR2 SASEGT. This CDR3 reads CASSAGLAGGPTDTQYF. CDR3 DNA: TGTGCCAGCAGTGCGGGACTAGCGGGGGGGCCGACAGATACGCAGTATTTT.

This clonotype has more than one count but fewer than ten. This rearrangement joins TRBV20-1 to TRBJ2-7; 7 bases agree with TRBD1. Germline-derived CDR1 and CDR2 are DFQATT and SNEGSKA (reference sequence). This CDR3 is built from 15 residues. Germline trimming cut 6 bases from V and 0 bases from J; bases unmatched to any gene: 11. Here the CDR3 DNA reads TGCAGTGCCGGCAAAACAGGGGACCCCTCCTACGAGCAGTACTTC. It translates to CSAGKTGDPSYEQYF.

The chain uses TRBV29-1 and TRBJ1-1, with TRBD1 as a possible D gene (6 bases). This CDR3 region has 14 residues. With 4 bases removed from V and 8 bases from J, the gap between germline ends came to 20 bases. CDR1 is SQVTM and CDR2 is ANQGSEA in the germline V gene. CDR3 in DNA: TGCAGCGTTGCCAGGGGAATGCGGGCTAGAGAAGCTTTCTTT. This sequence encodes CSVARGMRAREAFF.

This clonotype was seen more than once but under ten times. The chain carries TRBV5-1 and TRBJ2-1; D not certain. Germline V CDR1 and CDR2: SGHRS, YFSETQ. V shed 4 bases and J shed 3 bases, with 17 bases lying between them. The CDR3 totals 16 residues. CDR3 amino acids: CASSPVSGRHYNEQFF. The DNA of the CDR3 is TGCGCCAGCAGCCCGGTCTCAGGAAGGCACTACAATGAGCAGTTCTTC.

This clonotype was counted only a few times. The CDR3 coding sequence is TGTGCCAGCAGCTTACTATTCCCGGAGCCAGAAGATACGCAGTATTTT. As protein: CASSLLFPEPEDTQYF. This chain uses TRBV5-5 with TRBJ2-3, with unresolved D. The V gene's germline CDR1 is SGHKS and CDR2 YYEKEE (reference sequence). Trimming cost V 2 bases and J 5 bases, with 18 bases left between them. This CDR3 is built from 16 residues.

The chain links TRBV5-1 to TRBJ2-7; 7 nucleotides match TRBD1. The length of the CDR3 is 13 residues. Unmatched junction bases numbered 5, after V lost 5 bases and J lost 3 bases. Per germline, CDR1 SGHRS and CDR2 YFSETQ. The CDR3 spells CASRRTGNYEQYF. Written as DNA, the CDR3 is TGCGCCAGCAGACGGACAGGTAACTACGAGCAGTACTTC.

This clonotype turned up a few times. The chain employs TRBV5-1 and TRBJ1-1, with D unresolved. Germline V lookup: CDR1 SGHRS, CDR2 YFSETQ. Trimming shortened V by 2 bases and J by 3 bases, and 11 bases separated the two germline ends. CDR3 length equals 14 residues. CDR3 protein: CASSLEPTYTEAFF. In nucleotides, the CDR3 is TGCGCCAGCAGCTTAGAACCGACTTACACTGAAGCTTTCTTT.

This clonotype was seen a handful of times. This chain links TRBV14 with TRBJ2-5; D may match TRBD1 or TRBD2 (6 bases each). The CDR3 extends over 16 amino acids. Trimming took 1 base from V and 4 from J, leaving 16 bases between them. Germline V gives CDR1 SGHDN, CDR2 FVKESK. The CDR3 sequence: CASSQVGGSRRETQYF. The CDR3 nucleotides read TGTGCCAGCAGCCAAGTAGGGGGGTCGCGGAGAGAGACCCAGTACTTC. The full variable domain, rest sourced from reference TRBV14 and TRBJ2-5, is EAGVTQFPSHSVIEKGQTVTLRCDPISGHDNLYWYRRVMGKEIKFLLHFVKESKQDESGMPNNRFLAERTGGTYSTLKVQPAELEDSGVYFCASSQVGGSRRETQYFGPGTRLLVL.

This chain links TRBV10-3 with TRBJ2-7; 10 nucleotides agree with TRBD2. The germline V gene has CDR1 ENHRY and CDR2 SYGVKD. After removal of 5 bases from V and 4 bases from J, the junction contained 5 bases not matched to a gene. CDR3 length: 14 amino acids. CDR3 bases: TGTGCCATCAGTCCGGGTAGCGGGAGGTACGAGCAGTACTTC. It encodes CAISPGSGRYEQYF.

This clonotype was observed a few times. The CDR3 coding sequence is TGTGCCACCAGTGATTCAGGGAAAGGGGCCCGTGGCTACACCTTC. The encoded protein is CATSDSGKGARGYTF. The chain recombines TRBV24-1 with TRBJ1-2, with D tentatively TRBD1 (5 bases). V was trimmed by 2 bases and J by 7 bases, leaving 16 bases between them. Germline CDR1 reads KGHDR; CDR2 reads SFDVKD. The CDR3 covers 15 residues.

This clonotype has only a few counts. The chain carries TRBV4-2 and TRBJ2-7; 10 bases fit TRBD1. This CDR3 has 15 amino acids. The germline V gene encodes CDR1 LGHNA and CDR2 YNFKEQ. V trimming: 4 bases; J trimming: 4 bases; junction bases outside the gene matches: 7. CDR3 nucleotide sequence: TGTGCCAGCAGCCCGGGTGGGACAGGGGCTTACGAGCAGTACTTC. Translating gives CASSPGGTGAYEQYF.

The chain uses TRBV7-9 and TRBJ1-2; D not resolved. Looked up from germline, CDR1 is SEHNR and CDR2 is FQNEAQ (reference sequence). The CDR3 is made up of 15 amino acids. The V end lost 5 bases, the J end lost 0 bases, and 13 bases lay between the germline ends. CDR3 coding DNA: TGTGCCAGCAGCCCTTTTGGGCCAACTAACTATGGCTACACCTTC. This codes for CASSPFGPTNYGYTF.

This chain joins TRBV9 and TRBJ2-3, with D possibly matching TRBD1 (5 bases). V was cut by 3 bases and J by 4 bases, with 9 bases left in between. The CDR3 totals 13 residues. CDR1 is SGDLS and CDR2 is YYNGEE in the germline V gene. The CDR3 sequence: CASSGTQSDTQYF. CDR3 DNA sequence: TGTGCCAGCAGCGGGACACAGTCAGATACGCAGTATTTT.

This clonotype was seen only a few times. J is TRBJ1-1 and V is TRBV7-2; 7 bases agree with TRBD1. The CDR3 spans 14 residues. Trimming removed 3 bases from V and 5 bases from J; junction bases left unmatched: 6. Germline lookup yields CDR1 SGHTA and CDR2 FQGNSA. This CDR3 is CASSFRQGETEAFF. The CDR3 DNA reads TGTGCCAGCAGCTTTAGGCAGGGGGAGACTGAAGCTTTCTTT.

This clonotype was seen only a few times. The J gene is TRBJ2-3, the V gene TRBV10-3, with D unresolved. The CDR3 runs to 14 residues. In germline, CDR1 is ENHRY, CDR2 SYGVKD. The ends were cut back, 4 bases at V and 5 bases at J, with 13 bases in the middle. Written as DNA, the CDR3 is TGTGCCATCAGTGCCCATCAAGGCCAAGATACGCAGTATTTT. Protein sequence: CAISAHQGQDTQYF.